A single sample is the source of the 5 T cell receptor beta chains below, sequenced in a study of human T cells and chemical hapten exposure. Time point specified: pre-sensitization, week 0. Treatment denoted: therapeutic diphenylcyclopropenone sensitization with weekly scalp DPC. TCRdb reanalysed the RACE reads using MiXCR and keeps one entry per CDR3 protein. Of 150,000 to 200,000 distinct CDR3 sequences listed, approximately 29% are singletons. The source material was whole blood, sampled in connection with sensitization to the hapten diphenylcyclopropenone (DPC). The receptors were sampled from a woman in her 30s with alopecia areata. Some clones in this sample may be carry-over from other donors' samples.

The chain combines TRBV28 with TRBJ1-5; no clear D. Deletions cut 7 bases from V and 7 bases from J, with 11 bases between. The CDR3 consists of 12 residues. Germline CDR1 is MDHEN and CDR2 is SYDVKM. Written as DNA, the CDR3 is TGTGCCAGCACCCTTACGGGGCAGCCCCAGCATTTT. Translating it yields CASTLTGQPQHF.

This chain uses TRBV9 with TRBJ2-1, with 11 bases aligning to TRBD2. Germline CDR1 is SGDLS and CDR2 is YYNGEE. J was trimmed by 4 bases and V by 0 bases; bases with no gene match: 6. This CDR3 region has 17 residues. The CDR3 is CASSVGSTSGSYNEQFF. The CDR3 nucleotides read TGTGCCAGCAGCGTAGGATCCACTAGCGGGAGTTACAATGAGCAGTTCTTC. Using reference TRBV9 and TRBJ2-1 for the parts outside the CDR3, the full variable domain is DSGVTQTPKHLITATGQRVTLRCSPRSGDLSVYWYQQSLDQGLQFLIQYYNGEERAKGNILERFSAQQFPDLHSELNLSSLELGDSALYFCASSVGSTSGSYNEQFFGPGTRLTVL.

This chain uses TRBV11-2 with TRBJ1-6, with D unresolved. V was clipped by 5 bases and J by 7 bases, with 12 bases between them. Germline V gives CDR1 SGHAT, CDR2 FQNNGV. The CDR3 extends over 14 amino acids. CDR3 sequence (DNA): TGTGCCAGCAGCCTAATTTGGAACAATTCACCCCTCCACTTT. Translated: CASSLIWNNSPLHF.

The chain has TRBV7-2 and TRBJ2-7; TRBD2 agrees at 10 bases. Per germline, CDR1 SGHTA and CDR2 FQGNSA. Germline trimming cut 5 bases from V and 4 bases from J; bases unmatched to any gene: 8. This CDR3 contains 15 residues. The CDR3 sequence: CASSRTSGDNYEQYF. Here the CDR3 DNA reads TGTGCCAGCAGCCGGACTAGCGGAGACAATTACGAGCAGTACTTC.

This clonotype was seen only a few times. CDR3 loop: CSVSKGGHEAFF. CDR3 in DNA: TGCAGCGTTTCCAAGGGGGGGCATGAAGCTTTCTTT. V is TRBV29-1 and J is TRBJ1-1; tentative D call: TRBD1 (6 bases). Germline V gives CDR1 SQVTM, CDR2 ANQGSEA. CDR3 length: 12 residues. Trimming shortened V by 5 bases and J by 7 bases, and 14 bases separated the two germline ends.